These 15 T cell receptor beta chains came from one sample sequenced in a study of shared clonotypes between healthy human individuals. TCRdb's copy holds only in-frame clones and misses some; the assay was immunoSEQ multiplex PCR. The sample consists of roughly 2.6 million clones, about 92% of them appearing once. Sequencing input: naive CD4+ T cells sorted from blood. The subset denotes: CD45RA+ positively selected. Every receptor here comes from a man between 18 and 35 years old in good health.

This chain links TRBV9 with TRBJ1-2, with D perhaps matching TRBD1 (6 bases). The CDR3 length is 14 residues. V lost 0 bases and J 3 bases, leaving 9 bases between the germline ends. From germline, CDR1 is SGDLS and CDR2 YYNGEE. In nucleotides, the CDR3 is TGTGCCAGCAGCGTAGAGGGGGACCACTATGGCTACACCTTC. It codes for CASSVEGDHYGYTF.

This chain uses TRBV7-2 with TRBJ1-1; 12 nucleotides agree with TRBD1. Germline-derived CDR1 and CDR2 are SGHTA and FQGNSA. After removal of 1 base from V and 4 bases from J, the junction contained 13 bases not matched to a gene. CDR3 length equals 19 residues. The DNA of the CDR3 is TGTGCCAGCAGCTTAGTAGTCGGGACAGGGGGCTCCTTGGCCACTGAAGCTTTCTTT. It yields the protein CASSLVVGTGGSLATEAFF.

The chain has TRBV10-2 and TRBJ1-2; no firm D call. The V gene's germline CDR1 is WSHSY and CDR2 SAAADI. CDR3 length equals 16 residues. Deletions cut 0 bases from V and 4 bases from J, with 15 bases between. CDR3 coding DNA: TGCGCCAGCAGTGAGTCAGGAGGGAGGCCCCTCTATGGCTACACCTTC. It is translated as CASSESGGRPLYGYTF.

To note about this clone: The sample holds other DNA sequences that translate to the same CDR3. The rearrangement joins TRBV19 to TRBJ2-7; D is possibly TRBD2 (5 bases). Germline-derived CDR1 and CDR2 are LNHDA and SQIVND (reference sequence). V was pared by 0 bases and J by 4 bases, with 7 bases between. This CDR3 is 13 amino acids long. The CDR3: CASSIEAAYEQYF. DNA for the CDR3: TGTGCCAGTAGTATAGAAGCGGCTTACGAGCAGTACTTC.

DNA for the CDR3: TGTGCCAGCAGCTCCGGGACTAGCGGGAGGGCAGATACGCAGTATTTT. Protein: CASSSGTSGRADTQYF. This rearrangement joins TRBV7-8 to TRBJ2-3; 16 positions match TRBD2. V shed 4 bases, J shed 4 bases, and the junction held 2 bases outside the gene matches. The CDR3 has 16 amino acids. Germline assignment: CDR1 SGHVS and CDR2 FQNEAQ.

In its sample, this clone was seen a few times. This sequence joins TRBV9 and TRBJ2-1; TRBD2 agrees at 7 bases. The germline CDR1 and CDR2 sequences are SGDLS and YYNGEE. The CDR3 is 15 amino acids. V shed 0 bases and J 3 bases; nucleotides not matched to a gene: 3. CDR3: CASSVGAGDYNEQFF. The CDR3 DNA reads TGTGCCAGCAGCGTAGGGGCGGGAGACTACAATGAGCAGTTCTTC.

This chain joins TRBV30 and TRBJ1-4; 9 bases match TRBD1. After removal of 3 bases from V and 6 bases from J, the junction contained 2 bases not matched to a gene. Germline CDR1 is GTSNPN and CDR2 is SVGIG (reference sequence). The CDR3 sequence is 13 residues long. CDR3 protein: CAWRDRGDEKLFF. CDR3 bases: TGTGCCTGGAGGGACAGGGGAGATGAAAAACTGTTTTTT.

This chain connects TRBV30 to TRBJ2-2, with D hard to call. From germline, CDR1 is GTSNPN and CDR2 SVGIG (reference sequence). The CDR3 totals 13 residues. V was cut by 1 base and J by 9 bases, with 12 bases left in between. This CDR3 reads CAWSDLGRRELFF. As DNA, the CDR3 is TGTGCCTGGAGTGACTTGGGTAGAAGGGAGCTGTTTTTT.

This clone has just one count. The chain combines TRBV4-2 with TRBJ1-4, with unresolved D. CDR1 LGHNA and CDR2 YNFKEQ come from the germline V gene. The CDR3 sequence is 15 residues long. The ends were cut back, 0 bases at V and 2 bases at J, with 7 bases in the middle. DNA of the CDR3: TGTGCCAGCAGCCAAGAGGGGTCTACTAATGAAAAACTGTTTTTT. It is translated as CASSQEGSTNEKLFF.

In regard to this clone: The junction departs from germline at one end; a sequencing error may be responsible. The V gene is TRBV27, the J gene TRBJ2-1; tentatively, D is TRBD1 (5 bases). Germline V CDR1 and CDR2: MNHEY, SMNVEV (reference sequence). The CDR3 has 13 amino acids. The chain's CDR3 is CASPPGQDGVRLF. CDR3 sequence (DNA): TGTGCCAGCCCCCCTGGACAAGATGGGGTGAGGCTCTTC.

This chain connects TRBV15 to TRBJ2-3; possible D gene TRBD2, 5 bases. From germline, CDR1 is LNHNV and CDR2 YYDKDF (reference sequence). The CDR3 covers 15 residues. V lost 4 bases, J lost 6 bases, and 17 bases lay in between. CDR3 sequence: CATSNLTRRSDTQYF. CDR3 DNA: TGTGCCACCAGCAACTTAACTAGAAGGTCCGATACGCAGTATTTT. Full variable domain (remainder filled in from reference TRBV15 and TRBJ2-3): DAMVIQNPRYQVTQFGKPVTLSCSQTLNHNVMYWYQQKSSQAPKLLFHYYDKDFNNEADTPDNFQSRRPNTSFCFLDIRSPGLGDTAMYLCATSNLTRRSDTQYFGPGTRLTVL.

The CDR3 coding sequence is TGTGCCAGCAGCTTGGCTGCCAGGGAAGAGACCCAGTACTTC. Its translation: CASSLAAREETQYF. The chain uses TRBV5-4 and TRBJ2-5; a possible D gene is TRBD1 (5 bases). The germline gives CDR1 SGHNT, CDR2 YYREEE (reference sequence). V was cut by 0 bases and J by 3 bases, with 9 bases left in between. There are 14 residues in the CDR3.

Worth noting for this clone: The sample has other DNA sequences that encode this CDR3 too. In DNA form, the CDR3 reads TGTGCCAGCAGTGATCGGGGAACCGAGACCCAGTACTTC. It is translated as CASSDRGTETQYF. V usage is TRBV2 and J usage is TRBJ2-5; maybe TRBD2 (5 bases). Deletions cut 3 bases from V and 5 bases from J, with 10 bases between. Germline V gene lookup returns CDR1 SNHLY and CDR2 FYNNEI. This CDR3 comprises 13 residues.

The chain is built from TRBV15 and TRBJ2-7; TRBD1 is a possible D gene (6 bases). This CDR3 contains 15 residues. Trimming shortened V by 1 base and J by 2 bases, and 12 bases separated the two germline ends. CDR1 is LNHNV, CDR2 YYDKDF, per germline (reference sequence). The CDR3 sequence: CATSRGSGDPYEQYF. CDR3 sequence (DNA): TGTGCCACCAGCAGAGGGTCAGGGGATCCCTACGAGCAGTACTTC.

The chain links TRBV15 to TRBJ2-5, with D perhaps given as TRBD1 or TRBD2 (5 bases each). Trimming pared 6 bases from V and 4 bases from J, leaving 18 bases between. This CDR3 region has 15 residues. In germline, CDR1 is LNHNV, CDR2 YYDKDF (reference sequence). CDR3 bases: TGTGCCACCAGGAGCGATTTGGGGGAGCGAGAGACCCAGTACTTC. Translated, it gives CATRSDLGERETQYF.